This T cell receptor beta chain stems from a study of OX40 agonist ivuxolimab in advanced cancers. Background on the study: Treatment received earlier with anti-PD-1, anti-PD-L1 or anti-CTLA-4 agents was allowed, and under 50% had some.

This CDR3 has 16 residues. With 4 bases clipped from V and 2 bases from J, the junction kept 12 bases outside the gene matches. Produced via immunoSEQ multiplex PCR; TCRdb's table is partial and in-frame only. This sample carries 70,000 to 95,000 clones, around 87% of them seen once, and the ten largest clones take about 0.57%. The chain has TRBV5-3 and TRBJ2-7; TRBD2 matches at 7 bases. TRBV5-3 is assigned to the ORF class and has an uncertain function. Sequenced here: CD4+ or CD8+ T cells sorted from blood, sampled in a trial of the OX40 agonist ivuxolimab. The TCR comes from an adult with an advanced solid tumor such as melanoma, head and neck, liver or kidney cancer. The CDR3 DNA reads as TGTGCCAGAAGCGCAAGGAGCGGGGCTCAAGCCTACGAGCAGTACTTC. Translating it yields CARSARSGAQAYEQYF.